Listed below are T cell receptor beta chains from one sample, sequenced in a study of immune evolution from preneoplasia to lung adenocarcinoma. Assay used: immunoSEQ multiplex PCR; TCRdb lists only in-frame clones, some missing. The sample holds several thousand clones, around three quarters seen once. Input material: FFPE lung adenocarcinoma in situ tissue. These receptors were collected from a person aged 55-85 years with lung adenocarcinoma. Each CDR3 is given with its conserved first and last residue. The D gene is left open where the match is weak. Some rows mark clone size as missing; the rest say once, few, many or name a class of expanded clone.

>TRBV6-5|-|TRBJ1-4|few
TGTGCCACCGGTCGGGCCGAAAAACTGTTTTTT
CATGRAEKLFF
>TRBV5-1|TRBD1|TRBJ2-7|-
TGCGCCAGCACTCCCGGGACAGGAATATCCTACGAGCAGTACTTC
CASTPGTGISYEQYF
>TRBV7-9|TRBD2|TRBJ2-5|-
TGTGCCAGCAGCTTAGAGGGATCTAGCGGGAGGCCCTGGGAGACCCAGTACTTC
CASSLEGSSGRPWETQYF
>TRBV6-5|TRBD1|TRBJ1-1|few
TGTGCCAGCAGTTACACGACAGGGGAGGACACTGAAGCTTTCTTT
CASSYTTGEDTEAFF
>TRBV7-9|TRBD1|TRBJ1-1|-
TGTGCCAGCAGCTTTGGACAGGGGTGGACTGAAGCTTTCTTT
CASSFGQGWTEAFF
>TRBV5-4|TRBD1|TRBJ1-2|-
TGTGCCAGCAGCTTCTCCGGGACAGATCGCTATGGCTACACCTTC
CASSFSGTDRYGYTF
>TRBV19|TRBD1|TRBJ1-2|-
TGTGCCAGCCGGGACAGATATGGCTACACCTTC
CASRDRYGYTF
>TRBV7-2|-|TRBJ1-1|-
TGTGCCAGCACCCGGGGTGTCGCTGACACTGAAGCTTTCTTT
CASTRGVADTEAFF
>TRBV27|-|TRBJ2-1|-
TGTGCCAGCATCCCCCTCGGACATAGCTCCTACAATGAGCAGTTCTTC
CASIPLGHSSYNEQFF
>TRBV11-2|TRBD2|TRBJ2-5|few
TGTGCCAGCAGCTTAGATTACCGACTAGCGGGGGGTCAAGAGACCCAGTACTTC
CASSLDYRLAGGQETQYF
>TRBV6-5|-|TRBJ1-1|few
TGTGCCAGCAGTTACTCGAGGAGGGGAGGTGCTGAAGCTTTCTTT
CASSYSRRGGAEAFF
>TRBV5-8|-|TRBJ2-2|-
TGTGCCAGCAACTTGGTCGGGGAGCTGTTTTTT
CASNLVGELFF
>TRBV7-9|-|TRBJ1-6|-
TGTGCCAGCAGCTCCGTGGAGGGCTATAATTCACCCCTCCACTTT
CASSSVEGYNSPLHF
>TRBV6-5|TRBD1|TRBJ2-5|-
TGTGCCAGCAGTTACTCGCCCGGGACAGGGGAAGAGACCCAGTACTTC
CASSYSPGTGEETQYF
>TRBV7-9|-|TRBJ1-6|-
TGTGCCAGCAGCCCTACGGCCCTGCGGGAGTCACCCCTCCACTTT
CASSPTALRESPLHF
>TRBV7-9|-|TRBJ2-1|-
TGTGCCAGCAGCTTACAAGTGGGGTCTGGCTCCTACAATGAGCAGTTCTTC
CASSLQVGSGSYNEQFF
>TRBV5-4|TRBD1|TRBJ1-2|once
TGTGCCACCTCGCAGGGGGCGGGCTATGGCTACACCTTC
CATSQGAGYGYTF
>TRBV6-1|-|TRBJ1-1|-
TGTGCCAGCAGGGAGACAGGAAGGAACACTGAAGCTTTCTTT
CASRETGRNTEAFF
>TRBV4-2|TRBD1|TRBJ2-7|-
TGTGCCAGCAGCCCCCGGGACAGCTCCTACGAGCAGTACTTC
CASSPRDSSYEQYF
>TRBV7-3|TRBD1|TRBJ1-1|-
TGTGCCAGCAGCGTCACAGGGGGGGCGAACACTGAAGCTTTCTTT
CASSVTGGANTEAFF
>TRBV2|-|TRBJ1-6|-
TGTGCCAGCAAGGGACGGCAGAGCTCCTATAATTCACCCCTCCACTTT
CASKGRQSSYNSPLHF
>TRBV4-1|-|TRBJ1-4|-
TGCGCCAGCAGCCAAGATGGCGTTTACAATGAAAAACTGTTTTTT
CASSQDGVYNEKLFF